The 13 T cell receptor beta chains reported below all come from one sample, sequenced in a study of T cells after posttransplantation cyclophosphamide. This table comes from immunoSEQ multiplex PCR, and its TCRdb copy is limited to in-frame clones, with some not included. The sample holds 7,000 to 9,000 clones, over 75% seen once. Cyclophosphamide on days +3 and +4 followed busulfan-fludarabine conditioning and a marrow graft. This material consisted of PBMCs, taken after allogeneic stem cell transplant with posttransplant cyclophosphamide. These receptors were taken from a female patient aged 35-55 years who received an allogeneic stem cell transplant from an unrelated donor, was CMV-positive, and had no GVHD. Some T cells may be supplied by the graft donor.

The V call is TRBV29-1, the J call TRBJ2-3; unclear D gene. Trimming stripped 4 bases from V and 0 bases from J, with 11 bases between. The CDR3 spans 14 residues. Germline loops: CDR1 SQVTM, CDR2 ANQGSEA. CDR3 DNA: TGCAGCGTTGTGCCTTTTACTAGCACAGATACGCAGTATTTT. Protein: CSVVPFTSTDTQYF.

This clone was picked up one time. The V call is TRBV2, the J call TRBJ2-1, with TRBD2 as a possible D gene (5 bases). CDR3 length: 15 residues. Germline assignment: CDR1 SNHLY and CDR2 FYNNEI. Trimming shortened V by 5 bases and J by 0 bases, and 11 bases separated the two germline ends. The CDR3 here is CASSSSGGSYNEQFF. DNA of the CDR3: TGTGCCAGCAGTTCGAGCGGCGGCTCCTACAATGAGCAGTTCTTC.

The rearrangement links TRBV5-6 to TRBJ1-1, with 7 bases identical to TRBD1. J was trimmed by 3 bases and V by 4 bases; bases with no gene match: 3. CDR3 length: 13 residues. The germline CDR1 and CDR2 sequences are SGHDT and YYEEEE. Here the CDR3 DNA reads TGTGCCAGCAGCATAGACAGGGACACTGAAGCTTTCTTT. Residues: CASSIDRDTEAFF.

This chain uses TRBV5-1 with TRBJ1-1; tentatively, D is TRBD1 (6 bases). With 8 bases removed from V and 0 bases from J, the gap between germline ends came to 17 bases. The V gene's germline CDR1 is SGHRS and CDR2 YFSETQ. The CDR3 runs to 15 residues. CDR3 nucleotide sequence: TGCGCCAGTCAGACAGGCGGGGGGATGAACACTGAAGCTTTCTTT. Its protein product is CASQTGGGMNTEAFF.

The rearrangement links TRBV28 to TRBJ1-1; D gene uncertain. Germline V gene sequence: CDR1 MDHEN, CDR2 SYDVKM. This CDR3 is built from 11 residues. V dropped 3 bases and J dropped 7 bases, with 6 bases sitting between them. CDR3 amino acids: CASSLRVEAFF. The CDR3 DNA reads TGTGCCAGCAGTTTGAGGGTTGAAGCTTTCTTT.

V and J are TRBV5-1 and TRBJ2-2; D is unclear. Germline V CDR1 and CDR2: SGHRS, YFSETQ. The CDR3 has 13 amino acids. Trimming removed 1 base at V and 3 bases at J, with 4 bases between. The CDR3 DNA reads as TGCGCCAGCAGCTTGTCGGACACCGGGGAGCTGTTTTTT. This codes for CASSLSDTGELFF.

V is TRBV11-3 and J is TRBJ2-7; 8 positions match TRBD1. Germline values: CDR1 SGHNT, CDR2 YENEEA. The CDR3 spans 18 residues. V lost 1 base to trimming and J lost 1 base; unmatched junction nucleotides: 12. The CDR3 spells CASSLAEEQGGMSYEQYF. CDR3 DNA: TGTGCCAGCAGCTTAGCGGAAGAACAGGGGGGAATGTCCTACGAGCAGTACTTC.

Of note for this clone: The germline gene is not matched at one end of the junction; a read error may be the cause. Distinct nucleotide sequences in the sample also encode this CDR3. The V gene is TRBV2, the J gene TRBJ1-6, with D uncertain. The CDR3 spans 15 residues. Germline V lookup: CDR1 SNHLY, CDR2 FYNNEI. CDR3 bases: TGTGCCAGCGCCGCGGGGAGGCCCTATAATTCCCCCCTCCACTTT. It translates to CASAAGRPYNSPLHF.

The rearrangement uses TRBV7-9 and TRBJ2-2, with a weak D call TRBD2 (5 bases). V was clipped by 5 bases and J by 4 bases, with 26 bases between them. This CDR3 contains 19 residues. Germline-derived CDR1 and CDR2 are SEHNR and FQNEAQ (reference sequence). CDR3 amino acids: CASSPRALRSDSGTGELFF. CDR3 in DNA: TGTGCCAGCAGCCCGCGGGCCTTACGGTCGGATTCCGGCACCGGGGAGCTGTTTTTT.

The chain employs TRBV11-1 and TRBJ1-2; perhaps TRBD1 as D (5 bases). Germline CDR1 and CDR2: SGHAT and FQDESV (reference sequence). V was cut by 3 bases and J by 4 bases, with 15 bases left in between. The CDR3 spans 15 residues. CDR3 nucleotide sequence: TGTGCCAGCAGCTTTGGGGCAGGTCTTAGCTATGGCTACACCTTC. Translated, it gives CASSFGAGLSYGYTF.

The rearrangement uses TRBV7-2 and TRBJ2-5; possible D gene TRBD1, 6 bases. The CDR3 has 16 residues. V was shortened by 5 bases and J by 1 base, with 17 bases between the two germline ends. Germline V gene data show CDR1 as SGHTA and CDR2 as FQGNSA. The DNA for the CDR3 is TGTGCCAGCAGCACAAACCCCGGGACATCCCAAGAGACCCAGTACTTC. Protein product: CASSTNPGTSQETQYF. Together with reference TRBV7-2 and TRBJ2-5, the CDR3 gives the full variable domain: GAGVSQSPSNKVTEKGKDVELRCDPISGHTALYWYRQSLGQGLEFLIYFQGNSAPDKSGLPSDRFSAERTGGSVSTLTIQRTQQEDSAVYLCASSTNPGTSQETQYFGPGTRLLVL.

This rearrangement joins TRBV7-8 to TRBJ1-4, with unresolved D. V was clipped by 1 base and J by 8 bases, with 8 bases between them. The germline gives CDR1 SGHVS, CDR2 FQNEAQ. The CDR3 is 13 residues long. The CDR3 is CASSLGVREKLFF. The CDR3 coding sequence is TGTGCCAGCAGCTTAGGGGTGCGGGAAAAACTGTTTTTT. The variable domain in full, with the rest retrieved from reference TRBV7-8 and TRBJ1-4, is GAGVSQSPRYKVAKRGQDVALRCDPISGHVSLFWYQQALGQGPEFLTYFQNEAQLDKSGLPSDRFFAERPEGSVSTLKIQRTQQEDSAVYLCASSLGVREKLFFGSGTQLSVL.

The chain uses TRBV4-3 and TRBJ1-2; D call uncertain. Germline V lookup: CDR1 LGHNA, CDR2 YSLEER. This CDR3 comprises 14 residues. Trimming removed 1 base at V and 3 bases at J, with 9 bases between. For the CDR3, the DNA is TGCGCCAGCAGCCAAGGCGTATCGGACTATGGCTACACCTTC. It translates to CASSQGVSDYGYTF.